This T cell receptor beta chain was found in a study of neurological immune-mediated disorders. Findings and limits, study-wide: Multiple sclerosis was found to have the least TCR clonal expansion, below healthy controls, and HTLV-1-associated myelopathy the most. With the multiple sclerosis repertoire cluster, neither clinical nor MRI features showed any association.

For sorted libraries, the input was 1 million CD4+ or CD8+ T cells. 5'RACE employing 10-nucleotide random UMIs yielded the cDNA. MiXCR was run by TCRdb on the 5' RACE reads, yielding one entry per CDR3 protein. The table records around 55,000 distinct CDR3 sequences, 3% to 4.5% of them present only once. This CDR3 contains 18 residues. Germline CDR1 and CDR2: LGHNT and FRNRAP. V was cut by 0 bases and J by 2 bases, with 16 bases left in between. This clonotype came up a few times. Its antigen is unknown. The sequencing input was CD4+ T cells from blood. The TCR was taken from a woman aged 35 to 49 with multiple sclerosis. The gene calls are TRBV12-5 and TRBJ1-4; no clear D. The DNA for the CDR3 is TGTGCTAGTGGTTTGGTACGTTACGGACGGGCGACTAATGAAAAACTGTTTTTT. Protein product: CASGLVRYGRATNEKLFF.